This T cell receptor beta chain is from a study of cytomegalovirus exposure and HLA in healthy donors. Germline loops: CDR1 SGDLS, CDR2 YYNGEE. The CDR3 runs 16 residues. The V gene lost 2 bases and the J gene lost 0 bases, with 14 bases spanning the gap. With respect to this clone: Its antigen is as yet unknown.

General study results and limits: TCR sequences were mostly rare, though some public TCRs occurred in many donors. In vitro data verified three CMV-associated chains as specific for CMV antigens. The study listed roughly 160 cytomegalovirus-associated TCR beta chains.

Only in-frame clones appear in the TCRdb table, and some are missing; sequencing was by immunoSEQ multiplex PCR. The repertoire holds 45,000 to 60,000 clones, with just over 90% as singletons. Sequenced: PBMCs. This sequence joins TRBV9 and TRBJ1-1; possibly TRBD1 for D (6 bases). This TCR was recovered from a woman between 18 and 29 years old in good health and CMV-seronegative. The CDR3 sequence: CASSVKGDTVNTEAFF. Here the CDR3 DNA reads TGTGCCAGCAGCGTTAAGGGGGACACCGTGAACACTGAAGCTTTCTTT. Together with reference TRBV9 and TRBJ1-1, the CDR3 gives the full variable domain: DSGVTQTPKHLITATGQRVTLRCSPRSGDLSVYWYQQSLDQGLQFLIQYYNGEERAKGNILERFSAQQFPDLHSELNLSSLELGDSALYFCASSVKGDTVNTEAFFGQGTRLTVV.